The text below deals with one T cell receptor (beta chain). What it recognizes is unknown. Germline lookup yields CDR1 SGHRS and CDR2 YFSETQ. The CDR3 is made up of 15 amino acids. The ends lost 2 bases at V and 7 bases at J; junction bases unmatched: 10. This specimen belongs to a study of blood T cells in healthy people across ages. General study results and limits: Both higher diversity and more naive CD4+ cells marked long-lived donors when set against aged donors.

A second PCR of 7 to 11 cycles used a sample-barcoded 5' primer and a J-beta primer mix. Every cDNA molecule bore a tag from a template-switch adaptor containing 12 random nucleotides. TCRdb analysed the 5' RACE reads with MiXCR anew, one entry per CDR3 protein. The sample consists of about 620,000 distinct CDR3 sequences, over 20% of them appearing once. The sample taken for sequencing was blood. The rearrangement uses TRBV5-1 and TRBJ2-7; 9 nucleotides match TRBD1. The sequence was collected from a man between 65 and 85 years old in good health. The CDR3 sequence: CASSLTGQGGGEQYF. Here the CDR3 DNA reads TGCGCCAGCAGCTTAACGGGACAGGGAGGTGGGGAGCAGTACTTC.